A selection of T cell receptor beta chains follows, all from one sample in a study of neurological immune-mediated disorders. TCRdb reprocessed the 5' RACE reads via MiXCR and lists one record per CDR3 protein. The sample shows 20,000 to 30,000 distinct CDR3 sequences, around 2.5% of them seen only once. The sequenced sample consisted of PBMCs. The source is a woman aged 45-65 years with multiple sclerosis. Both conserved end residues are part of each CDR3. A D gene is named only where the DNA matches it firmly. Clone size appears in some rows only: once, few, many, or a class for an expanded clone.

V gene: TRBV7-2; J gene: TRBJ1-3; clone size: many; D gene: TRBD1; CDR3 protein: CASSRDRGVFNTIYF; CDR3 DNA: TGTGCCAGCAGCCGGGACAGGGGTGTTTTTAACACCATATATTTT
V gene: TRBV20-1; J gene: TRBJ1-1; clone size: many; D gene: NA; CDR3 protein: CSAALGSTEAFF; CDR3 DNA: TGCAGTGCCGCTCTCGGGAGTACTGAAGCTTTCTTT
V gene: TRBV3-1; J gene: TRBJ2-5; clone size: many; D gene: NA; CDR3 protein: CASSQDQETQYF; CDR3 DNA: TGTGCCAGCAGCCAGGACCAAGAGACCCAGTACTTC
V gene: TRBV20-1; J gene: TRBJ2-7; clone size: many; D gene: NA; CDR3 protein: CSARDAQGYEQYF; CDR3 DNA: TGCAGTGCTAGAGATGCCCAGGGATACGAGCAGTACTTC
V gene: TRBV3-1; J gene: TRBJ1-1; clone size: many; D gene: NA; CDR3 protein: CASSQQGPEAFF; CDR3 DNA: TGTGCCAGCAGCCAACAGGGGCCTGAAGCTTTCTTT
V gene: TRBV3-1; J gene: TRBJ1-1; clone size: many; D gene: NA; CDR3 protein: CASSQVVIRGDTEAFF; CDR3 DNA: TGTGCCAGCAGCCAGGTTGTTATCAGGGGAGACACTGAAGCTTTCTTT
V gene: TRBV5-1; J gene: TRBJ2-1; clone size: many; D gene: NA; CDR3 protein: CASSLLRNNEQFF; CDR3 DNA: TGCGCCAGCAGCTTGTTACGGAACAATGAGCAGTTCTTC
V gene: TRBV12-3/TRBV12-4; J gene: TRBJ2-3; clone size: few; D gene: NA; CDR3 protein: CASSLEGGRSDTQYF; CDR3 DNA: TGTGCCAGCAGTTTAGAGGGCGGGCGGTCAGATACGCAGTATTTT
V gene: TRBV7-3; J gene: TRBJ1-1; clone size: NA; D gene: NA; CDR3 protein: CASSLQGGGPAFF; CDR3 DNA: TGTGCCAGCAGCTTACAGGGCGGGGGGCCAGCTTTCTTT
V gene: TRBV11-1; J gene: TRBJ2-1; clone size: many; D gene: NA; CDR3 protein: CASSPGDNEQFF; CDR3 DNA: TGTGCCAGCAGCCCTGGGGACAATGAGCAGTTCTTC
V gene: TRBV29-1; J gene: TRBJ1-2; clone size: many; D gene: TRBD1; CDR3 protein: CSVGRTGKGYTF; CDR3 DNA: TGCAGCGTTGGTAGGACAGGGAAAGGCTACACCTTC
V gene: TRBV12-3/TRBV12-4; J gene: TRBJ2-2; clone size: many; D gene: NA; CDR3 protein: CASVRVHTGELFF; CDR3 DNA: TGTGCCAGCGTCAGGGTCCACACCGGGGAGCTGTTTTTT
V gene: TRBV7-9; J gene: TRBJ1-2; clone size: many; D gene: NA; CDR3 protein: CASSLTDGYTF; CDR3 DNA: TGTGCCAGCAGCTTAACGGATGGCTACACCTTC
V gene: TRBV4-1; J gene: TRBJ1-4; clone size: NA; D gene: NA; CDR3 protein: CASSQLGQGASKLFF; CDR3 DNA: TGCGCCAGCAGCCAACTTGGGCAGGGAGCGTCCAAACTGTTTTTT
V gene: TRBV20-1; J gene: TRBJ2-3; clone size: many; D gene: NA; CDR3 protein: CSGGTLTDTQYF; CDR3 DNA: TGCAGTGGCGGGACTCTAACAGATACGCAGTATTTT
V gene: TRBV6-2/TRBV6-3; J gene: TRBJ1-5; clone size: NA; D gene: NA; CDR3 protein: CASSFWSGNQPQNF; CDR3 DNA: TGTGCCAGCAGTTTTTGGTCCGGCAATCAGCCCCAGAATTTT
V gene: TRBV18; J gene: TRBJ1-1; clone size: few; D gene: NA; CDR3 protein: CASSPRGGENTEAFF; CDR3 DNA: TGTGCCAGCTCACCGCGAGGAGGGGAGAACACTGAAGCTTTCTTT
V gene: TRBV7-2; J gene: TRBJ2-1; clone size: NA; D gene: NA; CDR3 protein: CASSLSRYNEQFF; CDR3 DNA: TGTGCCAGCAGCCTGAGTAGGTACAATGAGCAGTTCTTC
V gene: TRBV5-1; J gene: TRBJ2-5; clone size: many; D gene: TRBD2; CDR3 protein: CASSGNSGGAHETQYF; CDR3 DNA: TGCGCCAGCAGCGGTAATAGCGGGGGGGCCCACGAGACCCAGTACTTC
V gene: TRBV9; J gene: TRBJ2-1; clone size: many; D gene: TRBD2; CDR3 protein: CASSPSGGGPNEQFF; CDR3 DNA: TGTGCCAGCAGCCCGAGCGGGGGAGGTCCCAATGAGCAGTTCTTC
V gene: TRBV12-3/TRBV12-4; J gene: TRBJ2-1; clone size: few; D gene: NA; CDR3 protein: CASSQFTESNEQFF; CDR3 DNA: TGTGCCAGCAGCCAGTTTACAGAGAGTAATGAGCAGTTCTTC
V gene: TRBV24-1; J gene: TRBJ1-2; clone size: many; D gene: NA; CDR3 protein: CATADTGLRGYTF; CDR3 DNA: TGTGCCACGGCGGACACCGGTTTGCGTGGCTACACCTTC